Listed below are T cell receptor beta chains from one sample, sequenced in a study of blood T cell repertoires in COVID-19. Here immunoSEQ multiplex PCR was the method, and the copy in TCRdb shows in-frame clones only, minus some. The data contain roughly 160,000 clones, over 65% of them singletons. Sequenced input: peripheral blood. These receptors all stem from an elderly woman with acute or convalescent COVID-19. The CDR3 runs from the conserved cysteine through the conserved F or W. The D gene is left open where the match is weak. Rows may omit the clone size; those that give it use once, few, many or a size class.

TRBV7-2	TRBJ2-1	NA	NA	TGTGCCAGCAGCTTAGCTGGCTCCTCCCCCTACAATGAGCAGTTCTTC	CASSLAGSSPYNEQFF
TRBV7-8	TRBJ1-1	NA	few	TGTGCCAGCAGCTTAGTTTTCGGAGGGAACACTGAAGCTTTCTTT	CASSLVFGGNTEAFF
TRBV5-4	TRBJ2-1	TRBD1	NA	TGTGCCAGCAGCTTGGGGACAGGGGGCTACAATGAGCAGTTCTTC	CASSLGTGGYNEQFF
TRBV7-9	TRBJ1-1	TRBD1	NA	TGTGCCAGCAGCCCGGGACAGGGGACAAGGAACACTGAAGCTTTCTTT	CASSPGQGTRNTEAFF
TRBV11-3	TRBJ1-1	TRBD1	NA	TGTGCCAGCAGCCGGGACAGCAACACTGAAGCTTTCTTT	CASSRDSNTEAFF
TRBV10-2	TRBJ1-5	NA	NA	TGCGCCAGCAGGGAAAGCGGGGAGGGTCAGCCCCAGCATTTT	CASRESGEGQPQHF
TRBV19	TRBJ2-2	TRBD1	NA	TGTGCCAGTAGATCCGGGACAGGGAGGCGCACCGGGGAGCTGTTTTTT	CASRSGTGRRTGELFF
TRBV10-3	TRBJ2-7	TRBD1	NA	TGTGCCATCATGGGACAGGGGGCATACGAGCAGTACTTC	CAIMGQGAYEQYF
TRBV30	TRBJ2-1	TRBD2	NA	TGTGCCTGGAGTGTATGGCTAGCGGGAGTCGGTGAGCAGTTCTTC	CAWSVWLAGVGEQFF
TRBV9	TRBJ2-3	TRBD2	NA	TGTGCCAGTAGCCCGCGACTAGCGGGAAGCACAGATACGCAGTATTTT	CASSPRLAGSTDTQYF
TRBV7-3	TRBJ1-1	TRBD1	few	TGTGCCAGCAGCTTAGGACAGGGTGGGTGGAGAGCTTTCTTT	CASSLGQGGWRAFF
TRBV18	TRBJ1-1	NA	once	TGTGCCAGCTCATCCGGGACACGGAACACTGAAGCTTTCTTT	CASSSGTRNTEAFF
TRBV6-2/TRBV6-3	TRBJ1-5	NA	NA	TGTGCCAGCAGCGCTCGGGGGGGGCATCAGCCCCAGCATTTT	CASSARGGHQPQHF
TRBV7-3	TRBJ2-3	TRBD2	NA	TGTGCCAGCAGCTCTAGCGGGTGGCTGGCAGATACGCAGTATTTT	CASSSSGWLADTQYF
TRBV7-8	TRBJ2-5	TRBD2	few	TGTGCCAGCAGCTTAGGTAGCGGGAGTTTCCGAGAGACCCAGTACTTC	CASSLGSGSFRETQYF
TRBV4-3	TRBJ2-1	NA	few	TGCGCCAGCAGCCAAGACAGCTACAATGAGCAGTTCTTC	CASSQDSYNEQFF
TRBV5-5	TRBJ2-7	NA	NA	TGTGCCAGCAGCCCCCCTGTCCTCTACGAGCAGTACTTC	CASSPPVLYEQYF
TRBV6-5	TRBJ2-6	NA	NA	TGTGCCAGCACCTACTCGGGACTTACTGGGGCCAACGTCCTGACTTTC	CASTYSGLTGANVLTF
TRBV2	TRBJ2-1	TRBD1	NA	TGTGCCAGCATCTACAGGGACAGGGACTACAATGAGCAGTTCTTC	CASIYRDRDYNEQFF
TRBV2	TRBJ2-1	TRBD1	NA	TGTGCCAGCGGACAGGGGGCAAATGAGCAGTTCTTC	CASGQGANEQFF
TRBV9	TRBJ1-2	TRBD1	NA	TGTGCCAGCTCCAGGACAGGGGACGGCTACACCTTC	CASSRTGDGYTF
TRBV6-5	TRBJ2-7	NA	NA	TGTGCCAGCAGGACAACCGGGGGAAGCTCCTACGAGCAGTACTTC	CASRTTGGSSYEQYF
TRBV7-3	TRBJ2-7	TRBD2	NA	TGTGCCAGCAGCTTAGGGCCTCCACTAGCGGGGGCGAACTACGAGCAGTACTTC	CASSLGPPLAGANYEQYF
TRBV19	TRBJ1-1	TRBD1	few	TGTGCCAGTAGTATCCAGGACAGGCTGAACACTGAAGCTTTCTTT	CASSIQDRLNTEAFF
TRBV2	TRBJ1-5	TRBD1	NA	TGTGCCAGCAGTGAAGGCCCGACAGGGGATCAGCCCCAGCATTTT	CASSEGPTGDQPQHF
TRBV30	TRBJ2-7	TRBD1	NA	TGTGCCTGGAGTGTACAGGGGCTGGAAGAGCAGTACTTC	CAWSVQGLEEQYF
TRBV18	TRBJ1-1	NA	NA	TGTGCCAGCTCACCACTCCAGGGTGGTGACACTGAAGCTTTCTTT	CASSPLQGGDTEAFF
TRBV5-5	TRBJ2-1	TRBD2	NA	TGTGCCAGCAGCTTACGACTAGCGGGAGGGGTGAGGGGTGAGCAGTTCTTC	CASSLRLAGGVRGEQFF
TRBV6-2/TRBV6-3	TRBJ2-1	NA	few	TGTGCCAGCAGTTACAAGGGGGTTGGGAGAGGTATTTACAATGAGCAGTTCTTC	CASSYKGVGRGIYNEQFF
TRBV30	TRBJ2-3	NA	NA	TGTGCAACCCGGCGGAGGGGGGGGGCAGATACGCAGTATTTT	CATRRRGGADTQYF
TRBV6-5	TRBJ2-7	NA	NA	TGTGCCAGCAGGGGGGGGACACAGACATTTTCCGAGCAGTACTTC	CASRGGTQTFSEQYF
TRBV30	TRBJ1-1	NA	NA	TGTGCCTGGAGTGTATTGGGGGCTGATGAAGCTTTCTTT	CAWSVLGADEAFF
TRBV4-1	TRBJ1-4	TRBD1	once	TGCGCCAGCAGCCAAATAAGGGGGCGCGATGAAAAACTGTTTTTT	CASSQIRGRDEKLFF
TRBV19	TRBJ1-5	TRBD1	NA	TGTGCCGGCCGGACAGGGAAAGAGCCCCAGCATTTT	CAGRTGKEPQHF
TRBV7-2	TRBJ1-1	NA	NA	TGTGCCAGCAGCCCAAGCAGGGGCACCCAGAGCGCTTTCTTT	CASSPSRGTQSAFF
TRBV5-4	TRBJ2-5	TRBD2	NA	TGTGCCAGCAGATCAGGACTAGCGGGGTACCAAGAGACCCAGTACTTC	CASRSGLAGYQETQYF
TRBV7-8	TRBJ2-7	TRBD2	few	TGTGCCAGCAGCTCACCGGGACTAGCGGGAGTGGCGCAGTACTTC	CASSSPGLAGVAQYF
TRBV5-5	TRBJ2-7	NA	NA	TGTGCCAGCAGCTTAAGCGGGTGGGAAGAGCAGTACTTC	CASSLSGWEEQYF
TRBV3-1/TRBV3-2	TRBJ2-4	TRBD1	NA	TGTGCCAGCAGCCCTCGGACAGGGGCCGGGAACATTCAGTACTTC	CASSPRTGAGNIQYF
TRBV12-3/TRBV12-4	TRBJ1-6	NA	NA	TGTGCCAGCAGTTCAGGGGTGGGAGATCCCCTCCACTTT	CASSSGVGDPLHF
TRBV5-4	TRBJ1-2	NA	NA	TGTGCCAGCAGCTTGAACAGCTATGGCTACACCTTC	CASSLNSYGYTF
TRBV7-2	TRBJ2-2	TRBD2	NA	TGTGCCAGCAGCTTAGCCGAGAGCGGGAGGGGGGAGCTGTTTTTT	CASSLAESGRGELFF
TRBV28	TRBJ1-5	TRBD1	NA	TGTGCCAGCAGAAAAGACAGGGGTGTTCAGCCCCAGCATTTT	CASRKDRGVQPQHF
TRBV19	TRBJ1-1	TRBD1	NA	TGTGCCAGTAGGGGCCGACAGGGGGCGCGGACTGAAGCTTTCTTT	CASRGRQGARTEAFF
TRBV28	TRBJ2-5	TRBD2	NA	TGTGCCAGGCCGTTTGCCGGGACTAGCGGCCAAGAGACCCAGTACTTC	CARPFAGTSGQETQYF
TRBV29-1	TRBJ2-6	TRBD1	NA	TGCAGCGTTGGGACAGGGTTCTCTGGGGCCAACGTCCTGACTTTC	CSVGTGFSGANVLTF
TRBV6-5	TRBJ1-1	NA	NA	TGTGCCAGCAAAAGGGGGATGAACACTGAAGCTTTCTTT	CASKRGMNTEAFF
TRBV5-1	TRBJ2-7	NA	NA	TGCGCCAGCACCCACGGACAGTTTGAGGACGAGCAGTACTTC	CASTHGQFEDEQYF
TRBV18	TRBJ2-1	TRBD2	NA	TGTGCCAGCTCAAGGACTAGCGGGAGAGATGAGCAGTTCTTC	CASSRTSGRDEQFF
TRBV28	TRBJ2-1	TRBD2	many	TGTGCCAGCAGTTTGGGGACTAGTCTCCCCCATGAGCAGTTCTTC	CASSLGTSLPHEQFF